This TCR beta chain was documented in a study of blood T cell repertoires in COVID-19. Unmatched junction bases numbered 16, after V lost 3 bases and J lost 6 bases. The CDR3 is made up of 18 amino acids. From germline, CDR1 is LGHNT and CDR2 FRNRAP. Authors' processing steps: It was from reference gene primer amplification that nucleated cell counts were estimated. Profiled with immunoSEQ multiplex PCR; TCRdb holds only in-frame clones, not every one. The DNA was the basis for D and trimming; V, J and clone size are from that table. The table includes some 200,000 clones, 80% to 90% detected once. The sequence was obtained from a woman in her thirties or forties who had recovered from COVID-19. This chain uses TRBV12-5 with TRBJ2-1, with 8 bases that match TRBD2. Sequencing was performed on peripheral blood. DNA of the CDR3: TGTGCTAGTGGTTTCCCCTCCGGCCAGGGACTAGGGTCCAATGAGCAGTTCTTC. Its translation: CASGFPSGQGLGSNEQFF. The variable domain in full, with the rest retrieved from reference TRBV12-5 and TRBJ2-1, is DARVTQTPRHKVTEMGQEVTMRCQPILGHNTVFWYRQTMMQGLELLAYFRNRAPLDDSGMPKDRFSAEMPDATLATLKIQPSEPRDSAVYFCASGFPSGQGLGSNEQFFGPGTRLTVL.